A single T cell receptor (beta chain) is shown here with its context. Antigen unknown. This sample was included in a study of a mutant IDH1 vaccine in newly diagnosed glioma. Overall study context: Every participant had undergone radiotherapy, temozolomide, or both before, and most underwent both.

Clones were sequenced by immunoSEQ multiplex PCR, and TCRdb holds only the in-frame ones, with some missing. The top ten clones hold about 0.61% of a sample with just under 80,000 clones, more than 85% of them seen once. V was clipped by 0 bases and J by 0 bases, with 6 bases between them. This CDR3 is built from 14 residues. The germline CDR1 and CDR2 sequences are SGHDT and YYEEEE. Described time point: week 5, during vaccination. Every single dose of the vaccine, 300 ug of mutant IDH1 20-mer peptide, came with topical imiquimod. Sample: PBMCs, taken from a glioma patient whose treatment included an IDH1 peptide vaccine. The V gene is TRBV5-6, the J gene TRBJ1-2; D is unresolved. The TCR comes from a woman aged 45 to 65 with glioma. CDR3 in amino acids: CASSLVGSNYGYTF. CDR3 sequence (DNA): TGTGCCAGCAGCTTGGTTGGTTCTAACTATGGCTACACCTTC.